This T cell receptor beta chain was recorded in a study of technical replicates of blood from several donors. The repertoire was sequenced with immunoSEQ multiplex PCR; TCRdb's copy has only in-frame clones and lacks some. The top ten hold roughly 0.39% of the sample, which has about 75,000 clones, roughly nine tenths seen once. The clonotype comes from a human donor in good health. The sequenced material came from T cells isolated from PBMCs.

The CDR3 is CASSFSGATYNEQFF. The CDR3 DNA sequence: TGTGCCAGCAGTTTCTCAGGGGCAACCTACAATGAGCAGTTCTTC. The J gene is TRBJ2-1, the V gene TRBV27, with a weak D call TRBD1 (6 bases). In germline, CDR1 is MNHEY, CDR2 SMNVEV (reference sequence). Between the trimmed V and J ends, which lost 3 bases and 2 bases, there was a span of 11 bases. The CDR3 has 15 amino acids.